This T cell receptor (beta chain) stems from a study of shared clonotypes between healthy human individuals. The test was conducted at deep level. The assay was immunoSEQ multiplex PCR, and TCRdb's table has in-frame clones only and misses some. Here the sample spans about 680,000 clones, approximately 75% being singletons. The receptor comes from a woman aged 30 to 39 in good health. Sequenced material: memory CD4+ T cells sorted from blood. Subset of the sample: CD45RA-negative fraction.

The chain's CDR3 is CASSQGGSQETQYF. CDR3 bases: TGTGCCAGCAGCCAGGGGGGGAGCCAAGAGACCCAGTACTTC. The chain is built from TRBV7-2 and TRBJ2-5; D may be TRBD1 or TRBD2 (7 bases each). Germline V CDR1 and CDR2: SGHTA, FQGNSA. Trimming left V 5 bases short and J 1 base short, with 11 bases between. The CDR3 runs 14 residues.